The entry below describes one TCR beta chain. What it binds is not known. Repertoires were generated with immunoSEQ multiplex PCR, while TCRdb's copy carries only in-frame clones and drops some. The table has about 28,000 clones, 80% to 85% seen once. The source of the sample is a study of blood T cell dynamics during melanoma immunotherapy. The study's findings and limits: Unlike progressors, later disease-control patients had W3 repertoires gaining clonality or diversity.

The germline V gene encodes CDR1 SEHNR and CDR2 FQNEAQ (reference sequence). This CDR3 region has 15 residues. V gave up 5 bases and J gave up 2 bases; unmatched junction bases: 4. The time point denotes: week 3, after first cycle of checkpoint inhibitor. The V and J genes are TRBV7-9 and TRBJ2-7; TRBD1 matches at 12 bases. The sample consisted of blood, taken from a patient treated with checkpoint blockade. This TCR was recovered from a human donor with melanoma. The CDR3 loop is CASSPGTGGAYEQYF. CDR3 nucleotides: TGTGCCAGCAGCCCTGGGACAGGGGGCGCCTACGAGCAGTACTTC.